This paragraph reports one TCR beta chain. Antigen: not known. This entry belongs to a study of cytomegalovirus exposure and HLA in healthy donors. Overall study results and limits: Fewer than 20,000 TCR beta sequences were associated with HLA alleles at 0.05 false discovery rate in a later analysis. Researchers catalogued approximately 170 TCR beta chains as cytomegalovirus-associated. CMV antigen specificity of a few CMV-associated chains was confirmed in vitro. Across donors, sequencing depth was assumed by presence/absence analyses to be roughly uniform.

The CDR3 spans 15 residues. The V and J ends lost 0 bases and 5 bases, in that order; junction bases with no gene match: 5. This PCR relied on a set of 60 Vbeta primers and 13 Jbeta primers. Produced via immunoSEQ multiplex PCR; TCRdb's table is partial and in-frame only. Its clone listing holds more than 95,000 clones. The sample consisted of PBMCs. The source of this sequence is a young man in good health and CMV-seronegative. This chain joins TRBV5-7 and TRBJ2-7; TRBD1 matches at 10 bases. TRBV5-7 is an ORF, with its function uncertain. Written as DNA, the CDR3 is TGTGCCAGCAGCTTGGGGGACAGGGGATCCCACGAGCAGTACTTC. It is translated as CASSLGDRGSHEQYF.